A single sample gave rise to the 18 T cell receptor beta chains below, sequenced in a study of CD8 T cells in Susac syndrome. Reverse transcription used about 0.5 to 1 ug RNA and random hexamers. MiXCR, applied by TCRdb to the immunoSEQ multiplex PCR reads, yields one record per CDR3 protein. The sample contains some 150,000 distinct CDR3 sequences, roughly 95% of which appear only once. The sequenced sample consisted of CD8+ T cells from PBMCs. The origin of the receptors is a human donor with multiple sclerosis.

The chain combines TRBV6-5 with TRBJ1-6; weak D call: TRBD1 (5 bases). V dropped 4 bases and J dropped 8 bases, with 12 bases sitting between them. Germline V gene lookup returns CDR1 MNHEY and CDR2 SVGAGI. The CDR3 extends over 14 amino acids. DNA of the CDR3: TGTGCCAGCAGTTCGCCACTGGGGGATTCACCCCTCCACTTT. Translated: CASSSPLGDSPLHF.

V and J are TRBV27 and TRBJ2-1; the D gene is possibly TRBD1 (6 bases). CDR1 and CDR2 from the germline V gene are MNHEY and SMNVEV (reference sequence). CDR3 length equals 15 residues. Trimming cost V 6 bases and J 5 bases, with 17 bases left between them. The CDR3 DNA reads TGTGCCAGCAGCCGTGGGACACTGGGGAACAATGAGCAGTTCTTC. Amino acid sequence: CASSRGTLGNNEQFF.

The chain is built from TRBV23-1 and TRBJ2-6; D is undetermined. TRBV23-1 is an ORF, and what it does is uncertain. The CDR3 has 19 residues. V was pared by 0 bases and J by 4 bases, with 19 bases between. The CDR3 protein is CASSQSGYPGPGGANVLTF. The CDR3 bases are TGCGCCAGCAGTCAATCGGGGTATCCGGGTCCTGGCGGGGCCAACGTCCTGACTTTC.

The J gene is TRBJ1-2, the V gene TRBV2; D is unresolved. Germline V gene data show CDR1 as SNHLY and CDR2 as FYNNEI. The CDR3 covers 15 residues. V was shortened by 3 bases and J by 0 bases, with 11 bases between the two germline ends. The CDR3 here is CASSDSSTTNYGYTF. The CDR3 nucleotides are TGTGCCAGCAGTGACTCATCGACTACTAACTATGGCTACACCTTC.

The CDR3 loop reads CASSQSTGELFF. The CDR3 nucleotides read TGTGCCAGCAGCCAGTCCACCGGGGAGCTGTTTTTT. V and J are TRBV6-5 and TRBJ2-2; D gene unclear. The CDR3 is 12 amino acids. V was cut by 6 bases and J by 4 bases, with 6 bases left in between. Germline CDR1 is MNHEY and CDR2 is SVGAGI.

V is TRBV5-4 and J is TRBJ2-7; D gene ambiguous. The germline V gene has CDR1 SGHNT and CDR2 YYREEE (reference sequence). V lost 5 bases and J lost 0, with 12 bases in between. The CDR3 covers 14 residues. The CDR3 is CASRVRPTSYEQYF. The CDR3, as DNA: TGTGCCAGCAGAGTTCGTCCCACCTCCTACGAGCAGTACTTC.

In this sample, this clonotype turned up once. The chain carries TRBV30 and TRBJ2-7; a weak D match, TRBD2 (6 bases). CDR3 length equals 14 residues. Germline CDR1 is GTSNPN and CDR2 is SVGIG (reference sequence). V was trimmed by 2 bases and J by 0 bases, leaving 11 bases between them. CDR3 protein: CAWSRGRGSYEQYF. For the CDR3, the DNA is TGTGCCTGGAGTCGCGGGCGGGGCTCCTACGAGCAGTACTTC.

This sequence joins TRBV4-1 and TRBJ2-1; no reliable D call. The V gene lost 2 bases and the J gene lost 5 bases, with 10 bases spanning the gap. CDR1 is MGHRA and CDR2 is YSYEKL in the germline V gene. This CDR3 comprises 14 residues. The CDR3 coding sequence is TGCGCCAGCAGCCAACAGTGGCCGAACAATGAGCAGTTCTTC. It codes for CASSQQWPNNEQFF.

The chain combines TRBV7-8 with TRBJ2-1, with D unclear. V was trimmed by 3 bases and J by 10 bases, leaving 13 bases between them. The germline V gene encodes CDR1 SGHVS and CDR2 FQNEAQ. The CDR3 contains 13 residues. The CDR3 DNA sequence: TGTGCCAGCAGCTTGAGTTTTGAGAGGGAGCAGTTCTTC. This translates into CASSLSFEREQFF.

V gene TRBV12-3 or TRBV12-4 combines with J gene TRBJ1-6, with D perhaps TRBD1 (5 bases). This CDR3 is built from 16 residues. V lost 4 bases to trimming and J lost 8 bases, with 18 bases between them. CDR3 coding DNA: TGTGCCAGCAGTTCGATGGGACGGAGCCGAGATTCACCCCTCCACTTT. Its translation is CASSSMGRSRDSPLHF.

The chain joins TRBV6-1 to TRBJ2-2, with TRBD1 as a possible D gene (6 bases). Per the germline V gene, CDR1 is MNHNS and CDR2 is SASEGT. V was shortened by 4 bases and J by 1 base, with 10 bases between the two germline ends. The CDR3 is 15 residues long. In DNA, the CDR3 is TGTGCCAGCAGTGTGAGGGGGTGGAACACCGGGGAGCTGTTTTTT. Protein sequence: CASSVRGWNTGELFF.

In this sample, this clonotype turned up once. CDR3 in DNA: TGTGCCATCGCCCCCCCGAGTATTGAGCAGTTCTTC. It encodes CAIAPPSIEQFF. This rearrangement joins TRBV7-9 to TRBJ2-1; D uncertain. CDR1 is SEHNR, CDR2 FQNEAQ, per germline (reference sequence). The CDR3 has 12 residues. V was trimmed by 10 bases and J by 9 bases, leaving 16 bases between them.

V usage is TRBV20-1 and J usage is TRBJ2-7; 7 nucleotides agree with TRBD1. Trimming cost V 6 bases and J 3 bases; bases outside gene matches: 14. The CDR3 is 15 residues long. Germline V gives CDR1 DFQATT, CDR2 SNEGSKA (reference sequence). CDR3 sequence: CSARPRDSPFYEQYF. The CDR3 region has the DNA TGCAGTGCGCGACCTCGGGACAGCCCTTTCTACGAGCAGTACTTC.

The chain carries TRBV7-9 and TRBJ2-6; TRBD2 agrees at 8 bases. The J segment lost 2 bases and the V segment lost 5 bases, leaving 8 bases of the junction unmatched. This CDR3 is 17 amino acids long. Germline CDR1 and CDR2: SEHNR and FQNEAQ (reference sequence). As DNA, the CDR3 is TGTGCCAGCAGCAATATTCGGGGGGGCCCTGGGGCCAACGTCCTGACTTTC. This sequence encodes CASSNIRGGPGANVLTF.

This chain joins TRBV7-3 and TRBJ2-2; D perhaps matches TRBD2 (6 bases). V lost 2 bases and J 5 bases, leaving 6 bases between the germline ends. The CDR3 sequence is 13 residues long. The germline V gene has CDR1 SGHTA and CDR2 FQGTGA. The CDR3 sequence: CASSLAGTGELFF. As DNA, the CDR3 is TGTGCCAGCAGCTTAGCGGGGACCGGGGAGCTGTTTTTT. Full variable domain (remainder filled in from reference TRBV7-3 and TRBJ2-2): GAGVSQTPSNKVTEKGKYVELRCDPISGHTALYWYRQSLGQGPEFLIYFQGTGAADDSGLPNDRFFAVRPEGSVSTLKIQRTERGDSAVYLCASSLAGTGELFFGEGSRLTVL.

The DNA for the CDR3 is TGTGCCAGCGTTGAGGGGTCCAGGACCAAAAACATTCAGTACTTC. It specifies CASVEGSRTKNIQYF. This sequence joins TRBV2 and TRBJ2-4, with D perhaps being TRBD1 or TRBD2 (5 bases each). The CDR3 totals 15 residues. CDR1 and CDR2 from the germline V gene are SNHLY and FYNNEI. Deletions cut 8 bases from V and 2 bases from J, with 16 bases between. Filled out from reference TRBV2 and TRBJ2-4, the complete variable domain reads EPEVTQTPSHQVTQMGQEVILRCVPISNHLYFYWYRQILGQKVEFLVSFYNNEISEKSEIFDDQFSVERPDGSNFTLKIRSTKLEDSAMYFCASVEGSRTKNIQYFGAGTRLSVL.

This clonotype was observed once. The rearrangement joins TRBV30 to TRBJ1-3, with no clear D. Germline CDR1 is GTSNPN and CDR2 is SVGIG (reference sequence). Trimming cost V 1 base and J 0 bases, with 7 bases left between them. CDR3 length: 14 residues. The CDR3 region has the DNA TGTGCCTGGAGTGGGGGATTCTCTGGAAACACCATATATTTT. This encodes CAWSGGFSGNTIYF.

The V gene is TRBV6-4, the J gene TRBJ2-1; D uncertain. Trimming cost V 6 bases and J 3 bases, with 9 bases left between them. The germline V gene has CDR1 MRHNA and CDR2 SNTAGT. The length of the CDR3 is 13 residues. The CDR3 nucleotides read TGTGCCAGCAGCACACACCTCTACAATGAGCAGTTCTTC. This codes for CASSTHLYNEQFF.